The clone carrying this T cell receptor beta chain showed up many times. Its antigen remains unknown. This sample was taken from a study of T cells after yellow fever vaccination. Findings and limits, study-wide: A weaker secondary response peaked on day 5, the primary on day 15. Researchers noted that a small share of clonotypes showed up in both CD4 and CD8 compartments.

UMIs were added to TCR cDNA along with a universal primer site when it was made by 5'RACE template switching. One entry per CDR3 protein, called by TCRdb with MiXCR from the 5' RACE reads. The sample comprises hundreds of thousands of distinct CDR3 sequences, roughly 4% of which are singletons, and 23% rests with the top ten. The length of the CDR3 is 13 residues. Trimming removed 5 bases at V and 5 bases at J, with 14 bases between. Germline lookup yields CDR1 SGHRS and CDR2 YFSETQ. The sequencing here drew on PBMCs, taken on the day of the yellow fever booster vaccination. This chain uses TRBV5-1 with TRBJ2-7; a weak D match, TRBD1 (6 bases). The sequence was collected from a man aged 18 to 30 who received the YFV17D yellow fever vaccine. CDR3 nucleotide sequence: TGCGCCAGCAGTACGCAGGGGACGAACGAGCAGTACTTC. This translates into CASSTQGTNEQYF.